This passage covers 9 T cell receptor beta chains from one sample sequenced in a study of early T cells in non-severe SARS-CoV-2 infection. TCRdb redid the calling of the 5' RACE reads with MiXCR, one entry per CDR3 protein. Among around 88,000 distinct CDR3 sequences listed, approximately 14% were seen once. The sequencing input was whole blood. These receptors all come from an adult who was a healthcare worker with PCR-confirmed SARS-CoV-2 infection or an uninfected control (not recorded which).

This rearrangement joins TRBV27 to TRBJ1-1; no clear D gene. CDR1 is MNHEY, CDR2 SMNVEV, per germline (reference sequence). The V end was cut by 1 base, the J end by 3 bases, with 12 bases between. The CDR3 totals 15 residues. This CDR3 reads CASSLWVGQHTEAFF. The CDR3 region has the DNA TGTGCCAGCAGTTTATGGGTTGGGCAGCACACTGAAGCTTTCTTT.

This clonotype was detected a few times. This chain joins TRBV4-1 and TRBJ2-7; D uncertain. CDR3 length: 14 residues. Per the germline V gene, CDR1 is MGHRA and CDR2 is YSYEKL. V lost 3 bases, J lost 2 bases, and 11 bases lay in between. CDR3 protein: CASSQLPGPYEQYF. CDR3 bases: TGCGCCAGCAGCCAGCTCCCCGGCCCCTACGAGCAGTACTTC.

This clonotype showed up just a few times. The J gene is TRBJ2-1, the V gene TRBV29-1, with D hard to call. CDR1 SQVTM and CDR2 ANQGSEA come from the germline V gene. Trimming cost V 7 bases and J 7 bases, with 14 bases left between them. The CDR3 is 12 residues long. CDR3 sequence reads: CSAAVLENEQFF. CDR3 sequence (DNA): TGCAGCGCCGCCGTGCTTGAGAATGAGCAGTTCTTC.

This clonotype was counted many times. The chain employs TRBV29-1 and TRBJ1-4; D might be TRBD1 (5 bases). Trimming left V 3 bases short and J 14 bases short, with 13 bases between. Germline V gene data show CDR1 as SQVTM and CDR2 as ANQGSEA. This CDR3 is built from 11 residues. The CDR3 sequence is CSVDQGPSLFF. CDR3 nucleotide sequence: TGCAGCGTTGATCAGGGACCTTCGCTGTTTTTT.

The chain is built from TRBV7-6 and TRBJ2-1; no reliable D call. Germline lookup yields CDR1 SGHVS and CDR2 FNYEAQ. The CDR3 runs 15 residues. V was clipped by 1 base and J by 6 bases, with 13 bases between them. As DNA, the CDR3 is TGTGCCAGCAGCTTAGTCGGTAATAGCTTCAATGAGCAGTTCTTC. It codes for CASSLVGNSFNEQFF.

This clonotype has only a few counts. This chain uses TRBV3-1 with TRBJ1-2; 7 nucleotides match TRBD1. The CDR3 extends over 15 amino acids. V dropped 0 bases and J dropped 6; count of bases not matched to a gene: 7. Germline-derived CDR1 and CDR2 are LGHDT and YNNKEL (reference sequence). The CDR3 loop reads CASSQDGAGGNGYTF. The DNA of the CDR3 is TGTGCCAGCAGCCAAGATGGGGCAGGGGGGAATGGCTACACCTTC.

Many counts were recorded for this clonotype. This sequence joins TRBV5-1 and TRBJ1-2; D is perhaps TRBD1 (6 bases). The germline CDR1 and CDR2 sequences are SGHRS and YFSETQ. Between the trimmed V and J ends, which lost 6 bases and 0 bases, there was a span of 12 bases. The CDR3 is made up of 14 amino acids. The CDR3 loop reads CASKQGQANYGYTF. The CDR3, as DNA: TGCGCCAGCAAACAGGGCCAAGCTAACTATGGCTACACCTTC.

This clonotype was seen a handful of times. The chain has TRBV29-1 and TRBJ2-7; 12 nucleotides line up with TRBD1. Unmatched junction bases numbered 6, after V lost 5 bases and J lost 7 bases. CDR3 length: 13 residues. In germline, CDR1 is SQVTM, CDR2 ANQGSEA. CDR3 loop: CSVSGDRGQEQYF. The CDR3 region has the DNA TGCAGCGTTAGTGGGGACAGGGGGCAAGAGCAGTACTTC.

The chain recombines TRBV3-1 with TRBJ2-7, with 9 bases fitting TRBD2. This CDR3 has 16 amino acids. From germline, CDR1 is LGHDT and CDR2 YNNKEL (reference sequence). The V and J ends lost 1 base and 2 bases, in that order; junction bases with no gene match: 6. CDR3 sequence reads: CASSQGAGGHPYEQYF. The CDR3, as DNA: TGTGCCAGCAGCCAAGGAGCGGGAGGACACCCCTACGAGCAGTACTTC.